Listed here are 27 T cell receptor beta chains from one sample, sequenced in a study of CD8 T cells in acute hepatitis C reinfection. Time point noted: naive CD8 control sorted from an acute-time-point sample. The protocol was immunoSEQ multiplex PCR, while the TCRdb copy is restricted to in-frame clones and leaves out a portion. Altogether some 38,000 clones are present, around nine tenths being singletons, with the ten largest covering 0.4% to 0.6%. The source material was naive CD8+ T cells from PBMCs. These receptors came from a man aged 30-40 years with chronic hepatitis C.

Only a few counts were recorded for this clone. J is TRBJ1-5 and V is TRBV4-2; TRBD1 matches 7 bases. The length of the CDR3 is 14 residues. V was clipped by 1 base and J by 7 bases; unmatched bases: 4. The germline CDR1 and CDR2 sequences are LGHNA and YNFKEQ. CDR3 sequence (DNA): TGTGCCAGCAGCCAAGCAACAGGGGAACAGCCCCAGCATTTT. The encoded protein is CASSQATGEQPQHF.

This rearrangement joins TRBV27 to TRBJ1-5; D might be TRBD1 (5 bases). V lost 2 bases and J lost 2, with 7 bases in between. The V gene's germline CDR1 is MNHEY and CDR2 SMNVEV (reference sequence). This CDR3 region has 14 residues. CDR3 region: CASSLQGGNQPQHF. DNA of the CDR3: TGTGCCAGCAGTTTACAGGGTGGCAATCAGCCCCAGCATTTT.

The chain employs TRBV1 and TRBJ2-2; the table's D call TRBD1 went unverified against the DNA. TRBV1 constitutes a pseudogene. The CDR3 sequence is 19 residues long. Here the CDR3 DNA reads TGCACCAGCAGCCAAGATGAGTGCATGAAGGGGGACAACACCGGGGAGCTGTTTTTT. Encoded protein: CTSSQDECMKGDNTGELFF.

This chain joins TRBV4-1 and TRBJ2-2; 11 bases line up with TRBD1. The CDR3 has 14 residues. Looked up from germline, CDR1 is MGHRA and CDR2 is YSYEKL. J lost 6 bases, V lost 8 bases, and 5 bases had no gene match. The CDR3 protein is CASRGQGASGELFF. DNA for the CDR3: TGCGCCAGCCGTGGACAGGGGGCGTCCGGGGAGCTGTTTTTT.

The genes are TRBV27 and TRBJ2-1; D is perhaps TRBD2 (5 bases). Germline CDR1 reads MNHEY; CDR2 reads SMNVEV (reference sequence). The CDR3 has 14 residues. V lost 2 bases and J lost 3, with 8 bases in between. The CDR3 DNA sequence: TGTGCCAGCAGTTTAGCGGGCCTCTACAATGAGCAGTTCTTC. Amino acids: CASSLAGLYNEQFF.

The V gene is TRBV7-2, the J gene TRBJ1-5; D ambiguous. Germline V gene sequence: CDR1 SGHTA, CDR2 FQGNSA. Trimming left V 6 bases short and J 6 bases short, with 12 bases between. The CDR3 has 13 amino acids. The CDR3 region is CASSPGPAQPQHF. The DNA for the CDR3 is TGTGCCAGCAGTCCCGGGCCCGCTCAGCCCCAGCATTTT. The variable domain in full, with the rest retrieved from reference TRBV7-2 and TRBJ1-5, is GAGVSQSPSNKVTEKGKDVELRCDPISGHTALYWYRQSLGQGLEFLIYFQGNSAPDKSGLPSDRFSAERTGGSVSTLTIQRTQQEDSAVYLCASSPGPAQPQHFGDGTRLSIL.

The chain couples TRBV7-2 to TRBJ2-7, with a tentative D call TRBD1 (5 bases). The V end was cut by 3 bases, the J end by 0 bases, with 12 bases between. The length of the CDR3 is 15 residues. Germline V gene lookup returns CDR1 SGHTA and CDR2 FQGNSA. CDR3 sequence: CASSFEDSLSYEQYF. The CDR3 DNA follows: TGTGCCAGCAGCTTTGAAGACAGCCTCTCCTACGAGCAGTACTTC. The variable domain in full, with the rest retrieved from reference TRBV7-2 and TRBJ2-7, is GAGVSQSPSNKVTEKGKDVELRCDPISGHTALYWYRQSLGQGLEFLIYFQGNSAPDKSGLPSDRFSAERTGGSVSTLTIQRTQQEDSAVYLCASSFEDSLSYEQYFGPGTRLTVT.

This clone turned up a few times. The chain joins TRBV19 to TRBJ1-1, with 7 bases matching TRBD1. Germline trimming cut 5 bases from V and 0 bases from J; bases unmatched to any gene: 3. The CDR3 length is 14 residues. Germline V gives CDR1 LNHDA, CDR2 SQIVND (reference sequence). The CDR3 sequence is CASSLQGMNTEAFF. The CDR3 nucleotides are TGTGCCAGTAGTTTACAGGGGATGAACACTGAAGCTTTCTTT.

The chain employs TRBV19 and TRBJ2-6; no clear D gene. The CDR3 loop spans 15 amino acids. The germline V and J ends were trimmed by 9 bases and 0 bases, with 12 bases remaining between them. Germline V gene sequence: CDR1 LNHDA, CDR2 SQIVND (reference sequence). The CDR3 sequence: CASNPEDSGANVLTF. CDR3 DNA: TGTGCCAGCAACCCAGAGGACTCTGGGGCCAACGTCCTGACTTTC.

The genes are TRBV11-2 and TRBJ2-5; D possibly corresponds to TRBD2 (6 bases). Germline loops: CDR1 SGHAT, CDR2 FQNNGV. The ends were cut back, 5 bases at V and 3 bases at J, with 16 bases in the middle. This CDR3 is built from 15 residues. This chain's CDR3 is CASSLGGLVKETQYF. The CDR3 bases are TGTGCCAGCAGCCTGGGAGGACTGGTAAAAGAGACCCAGTACTTC.

This clone occurred once. The V gene is TRBV9, the J gene TRBJ2-1; 13 bases are a match to TRBD2. Trimming removed 4 bases from V and 4 bases from J; junction bases left unmatched: 11. Germline assignment: CDR1 SGDLS and CDR2 YYNGEE. This CDR3 is built from 18 residues. The CDR3 region has the DNA TGTGCCAGCAGCCAAGGGACTAGCGGGGACGCGACGTACAATGAGCAGTTCTTC. Translation gives CASSQGTSGDATYNEQFF.

The chain is built from TRBV11-2 and TRBJ2-2; no firm D call. Trimming pared 1 base from V and 4 bases from J, leaving 16 bases between. This CDR3 has 17 amino acids. Germline CDR1 is SGHAT and CDR2 is FQNNGV. The CDR3 region has the DNA TGTGCCAGCAGCTTAGTTCCGGACGTTCTTAGCACCGGGGAGCTGTTTTTT. The encoded protein is CASSLVPDVLSTGELFF.

The J gene is TRBJ2-7, the V gene TRBV12-5; 7 bases line up with TRBD1. V shed 1 base, J shed 2 bases, and the junction held 5 bases outside the gene matches. This CDR3 region has 15 residues. The germline gives CDR1 LGHNT, CDR2 FRNRAP. Here the CDR3 reads CASGLGGTATYEQYF. CDR3 nucleotides: TGTGCTAGTGGTTTGGGAGGGACAGCTACCTACGAGCAGTACTTC.

The genes are TRBV7-8 and TRBJ1-1, with D possibly being TRBD1 (5 bases). V was pared by 3 bases and J by 7 bases, with 9 bases between. The germline CDR1 and CDR2 sequences are SGHVS and FQNEAQ. The CDR3 length is 12 residues. The CDR3 loop is CASSLSDSEAFF. The CDR3, as DNA: TGTGCCAGCAGCTTGTCTGACAGTGAAGCTTTCTTT.

This chain joins TRBV5-6 and TRBJ1-1; the D gene is possibly TRBD1 (5 bases). CDR1 and CDR2 from the germline V gene are SGHDT and YYEEEE. Deletions cut 4 bases from V and 4 bases from J, with 17 bases between. This CDR3 contains 15 residues. The chain's CDR3 is CASSRSIRGGTEAFF. CDR3 nucleotide sequence: TGTGCCAGCAGCCGTTCGATTAGGGGAGGCACTGAAGCTTTCTTT.

The chain uses TRBV27 and TRBJ1-1, with D unresolved. The CDR3 length is 12 residues. The germline V gene encodes CDR1 MNHEY and CDR2 SMNVEV (reference sequence). V was cut by 8 bases and J by 0 bases, with 7 bases left in between. The CDR3 spells CASGSMNTEAFF. CDR3 coding DNA: TGTGCCAGCGGATCGATGAACACTGAAGCTTTCTTT.

The J gene is TRBJ1-5, the V gene TRBV27; D is ambiguous. The V end was cut by 5 bases, the J end by 2 bases, with 13 bases between. Looked up from germline, CDR1 is MNHEY and CDR2 is SMNVEV (reference sequence). The CDR3 loop spans 15 amino acids. The CDR3 reads CASSGKRVGNQPQHF. DNA of the CDR3: TGTGCCAGCAGTGGCAAGAGAGTAGGCAATCAGCCCCAGCATTTT.

This sequence joins TRBV29-1 and TRBJ2-5, with 8 bases lining up with TRBD2. Germline V lookup: CDR1 SQVTM, CDR2 ANQGSEA. After removal of 7 bases from V and 3 bases from J, the junction contained 16 bases not matched to a gene. The CDR3 is 16 amino acids. This CDR3 is CSGLRLASRSKETQYF. The DNA for the CDR3 is TGCAGCGGGCTCAGACTAGCGTCACGGTCCAAAGAGACCCAGTACTTC.

V gene TRBV4-1 combines with J gene TRBJ2-2; D might be TRBD1 or TRBD2, each matching 5 bases. CDR1 and CDR2 from the germline V gene are MGHRA and YSYEKL. Trimming took off 3 bases at V and 8 bases at J, with 13 bases between the two ends. The length of the CDR3 is 14 residues. The CDR3 reads CASSQGPIVGELFF. DNA of the CDR3: TGCGCCAGCAGCCAGGGACCCATTGTGGGGGAGCTGTTTTTT.

This clone was seen a few times. V and J are TRBV12-5 and TRBJ1-2; D may be TRBD1 (5 bases). V was clipped by 0 bases and J by 7 bases, with 9 bases between them. The CDR3 length is 13 residues. Germline loops: CDR1 LGHNT, CDR2 FRNRAP. In DNA form, the CDR3 reads TGTGCTAGTGGTTTGGTAGTTGGGGCTGGCTACACCTTC. This codes for CASGLVVGAGYTF.

The V call is TRBV7-8, the J call TRBJ2-2; possibly TRBD2 for D (6 bases). The germline V gene encodes CDR1 SGHVS and CDR2 FQNEAQ. Trimming pared 7 bases from V and 0 bases from J, leaving 12 bases between. The CDR3 length is 15 residues. CDR3 region: CASTGRGANTGELFF. The CDR3 nucleotides are TGTGCCAGCACCGGGCGGGGCGCGAACACCGGGGAGCTGTTTTTT.

The chain uses TRBV9 and TRBJ2-3; no firm D call. Deletions cut 2 bases from V and 5 bases from J, with 6 bases between. CDR1 SGDLS and CDR2 YYNGEE come from the germline V gene. The CDR3 length is 12 residues. DNA of the CDR3: TGTGCCAGCAGCGTTGGCGGAGATACGCAGTATTTT. This sequence encodes CASSVGGDTQYF.

This chain links TRBV4-1 with TRBJ1-4; D not certain. Trimming left V 0 bases short and J 7 bases short, with 15 bases between. CDR1 is MGHRA and CDR2 is YSYEKL in the germline V gene. This CDR3 region has 16 residues. The chain's CDR3 is CASSQDSVSEGEKLFF. In nucleotides, the CDR3 is TGCGCCAGCAGCCAAGATAGCGTCTCGGAGGGTGAAAAACTGTTTTTT.

The chain combines TRBV7-9 with TRBJ1-2; D not resolved. Germline V gene data show CDR1 as SEHNR and CDR2 as FQNEAQ (reference sequence). Deletions cut 4 bases from V and 3 bases from J, with 9 bases between. This CDR3 is built from 13 residues. The CDR3 bases are TGTGCCAGCAGCTCCCCCCTGGACTATGGCTACACCTTC. Its protein is CASSSPLDYGYTF.

This chain uses TRBV6-5 with TRBJ1-2; TRBD1 agrees at 7 bases. J gave up 6 bases and V 5 bases, and 6 bases lay outside the gene matches. The CDR3 is 13 amino acids. Germline CDR1 is MNHEY and CDR2 is SVGAGI. The CDR3 bases are TGTGCCAGCAGTACCTACACAGGGGATGGCTACACCTTC. Translation gives CASSTYTGDGYTF.

This clone was detected only once. This chain uses TRBV4-2 with TRBJ1-1; perhaps TRBD1 as D (5 bases). Trimming removed 4 bases at V and 3 bases at J, with 12 bases between. The CDR3 covers 14 residues. Germline CDR1 and CDR2: LGHNA and YNFKEQ. CDR3 sequence: CASSPGGGYTEAFF. Written as DNA, the CDR3 is TGTGCCAGCAGCCCCGGTGGGGGTTACACTGAAGCTTTCTTT.

This chain connects TRBV27 to TRBJ2-1; D unclear. The CDR3 has 14 amino acids. Per germline, CDR1 MNHEY and CDR2 SMNVEV (reference sequence). V was cut by 3 bases and J by 4 bases, with 10 bases left in between. Here the CDR3 reads CASSFGTLYNEQFF. The DNA for the CDR3 is TGTGCCAGCAGTTTCGGCACCTTGTACAATGAGCAGTTCTTC.